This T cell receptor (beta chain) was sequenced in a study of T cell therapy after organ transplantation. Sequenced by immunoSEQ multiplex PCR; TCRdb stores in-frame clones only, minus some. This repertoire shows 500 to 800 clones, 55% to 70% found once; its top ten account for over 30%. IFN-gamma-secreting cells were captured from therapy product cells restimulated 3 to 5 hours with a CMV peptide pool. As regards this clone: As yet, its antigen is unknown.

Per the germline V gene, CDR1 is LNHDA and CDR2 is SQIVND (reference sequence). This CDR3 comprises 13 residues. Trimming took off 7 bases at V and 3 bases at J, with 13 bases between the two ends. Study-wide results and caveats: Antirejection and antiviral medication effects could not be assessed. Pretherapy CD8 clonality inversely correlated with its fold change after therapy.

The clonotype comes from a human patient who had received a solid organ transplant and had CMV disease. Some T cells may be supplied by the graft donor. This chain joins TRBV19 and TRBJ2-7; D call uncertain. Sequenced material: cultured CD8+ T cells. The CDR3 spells CASTREPGYEQYF. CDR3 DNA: TGTGCCAGTACTCGAGAACCGGGCTACGAGCAGTACTTC.